The 26 T cell receptor beta chains presented below share a single source sample, sequenced in a study of T-cell memory formation after mild COVID-19. One entry per CDR3 protein, called by TCRdb with MiXCR from the 5' RACE reads. Of around 510,000 distinct CDR3 sequences listed, roughly a fifth are singletons. Sequencing input: PBMCs or a T cell subset sorted from them (not recorded which). The source of these receptors is an adult woman who had mild COVID-19 (a few samples of this study predate the infection). Cell type and time point are not known.

This clonotype came up a few times. This sequence joins TRBV7-2 and TRBJ2-5; 7 bases fit TRBD2. In germline, CDR1 is SGHTA, CDR2 FQGNSA. The CDR3 spans 13 residues. Losses at the gene ends were 11 bases for V and 3 bases for J; bases not matched to a gene: 9. CDR3 DNA: TGTGCCCGGCGGGCGGGAGTCGAAGAGACCCAGTACTTC. Translating gives CARRAGVEETQYF.

The gene calls are TRBV12-3 or TRBV12-4 and TRBJ2-1; 7 bases are a match to TRBD2. V shed 5 bases and J 4 bases; nucleotides not matched to a gene: 5. The length of the CDR3 is 14 residues. CDR3 amino acids: CASSTRREYNEQFF. CDR3 coding DNA: TGTGCCAGCAGTACCAGGCGGGAGTACAATGAGCAGTTCTTC.

The chain is built from TRBV4-1 and TRBJ1-1, with D unclear. Per germline, CDR1 MGHRA and CDR2 YSYEKL. CDR3 length equals 22 residues. Trimming removed 1 base at V and 5 bases at J, with 35 bases between. CDR3 region: CASSQVSFQDHTGPKRTTEAFF. In DNA form, the CDR3 reads TGCGCCAGCAGCCAAGTATCTTTTCAAGACCACACCGGACCCAAGAGGACTACTGAAGCTTTCTTT.

This clonotype came up once. The chain uses TRBV7-6 and TRBJ2-7, with D possibly being TRBD1 (5 bases). This CDR3 contains 14 residues. CDR1 SGHVS and CDR2 FNYEAQ come from the germline V gene. V lost 0 bases, J lost 5 bases, and 11 bases lay in between. The CDR3 DNA reads TGTGCCAGCAGCTTAGCGATTCAGGGTGACGAGCAGTACTTC. Residues: CASSLAIQGDEQYF.

The chain combines TRBV24-1 with TRBJ2-6; D not certain. This CDR3 spans 17 amino acids. Trimming took off 2 bases at V and 0 bases at J, with 10 bases between the two ends. The germline CDR1 and CDR2 sequences are KGHDR and SFDVKD. The CDR3 loop reads CATSDSQHRSGANVLTF. Written as DNA, the CDR3 is TGTGCCACCAGTGATTCACAGCATCGCTCTGGGGCCAACGTCCTGACTTTC.

J is TRBJ1-5 and V is TRBV12-3 or TRBV12-4; D perhaps matches TRBD1 (5 bases). Trimming removed 7 bases from V and 6 bases from J, with 16 bases in between. The CDR3 consists of 14 residues. CDR3 sequence (DNA): TGTGCCAGCACCTTACGAAGGGGCGGTCAGCCCCAGCATTTT. Its translation: CASTLRRGGQPQHF.

This clonotype showed up just a few times. CDR3 protein: CASSYSYGDDGTGELFF. As DNA, the CDR3 is TGTGCCAGCAGTTACTCTTACGGGGACGATGGGACCGGGGAGCTGTTTTTT. This rearrangement joins TRBV6-5 to TRBJ2-2; either TRBD1 or TRBD2 may fit D (5 bases each). CDR1 and CDR2 from the germline V gene are MNHEY and SVGAGI. Trimming cost V 0 bases and J 5 bases, with 16 bases left between them. The CDR3 is 17 residues long.

The chain links TRBV3-1 to TRBJ2-5; D is ambiguous. CDR3 length: 14 residues. Trimming pared 0 bases from V and 5 bases from J, leaving 10 bases between. Germline values: CDR1 LGHDT, CDR2 YNNKEL (reference sequence). Here the CDR3 reads CASSQEDPRETQYF. The CDR3 DNA reads TGTGCCAGCAGCCAAGAGGACCCCCGCGAGACCCAGTACTTC.

This chain joins TRBV6-5 and TRBJ2-2, with TRBD2 as a possible D gene (6 bases). In germline, CDR1 is MNHEY, CDR2 SVGAGI. Between the trimmed V and J ends, which lost 4 bases and 6 bases, there was a span of 12 bases. The CDR3 has 14 amino acids. In DNA, the CDR3 is TGTGCCAGCAGTTTGGGACTGGACGCCGGGGAGCTGTTTTTT. Translation: CASSLGLDAGELFF.

The chain combines TRBV20-1 with TRBJ2-5, with 13 bases aligning to TRBD2. The trim removed 6 bases at V and 11 bases at J, leaving 6 bases unmatched. Germline V gene data show CDR1 as DFQATT and CDR2 as SNEGSKA (reference sequence). The CDR3 is made up of 12 amino acids. CDR3 protein: CSARTSGGPQYF. CDR3 bases: TGCAGTGCCCGGACTAGCGGGGGTCCTCAGTACTTC.

This chain joins TRBV30 and TRBJ1-3; possible D gene TRBD1, 5 bases. The ends were cut back, 3 bases at V and 4 bases at J, with 16 bases in the middle. Per the germline V gene, CDR1 is GTSNPN and CDR2 is SVGIG (reference sequence). This CDR3 is built from 15 residues. Here the CDR3 DNA reads TGTGCCTGGAGCGGGGCCCTACTGCGCGGAAACACCATATATTTT. It yields the protein CAWSGALLRGNTIYF.

The CDR3 nucleotides read TGTGCCAGCGGACATAATACAGGGGTGCCGCAGCCCCAGCATTTT. As protein: CASGHNTGVPQPQHF. The chain carries TRBV12-3 or TRBV12-4 and TRBJ1-5; 7 bases line up with TRBD1. The CDR3 runs to 15 residues. The V and J ends lost 8 bases and 7 bases, in that order; junction bases with no gene match: 14.

This rearrangement joins TRBV2 to TRBJ2-7; 10 positions agree with TRBD2. Trimming removed 5 bases from V and 1 base from J; junction bases left unmatched: 8. CDR1 SNHLY and CDR2 FYNNEI come from the germline V gene. The CDR3 covers 16 residues. The CDR3 nucleotides are TGTGCCAGCAGTCCTCTTAGCGGGGGGCCTTCCTACGAGCAGTACTTC. Its translation: CASSPLSGGPSYEQYF.

The chain has TRBV15 and TRBJ2-2; 9 nucleotides agree with TRBD1. CDR1 and CDR2 (germline): LNHNV, YYDKDF (reference sequence). The CDR3 is 15 amino acids. J was trimmed by 6 bases and V by 7 bases; bases with no gene match: 9. DNA of the CDR3: TGTGCCACCACATACCGGGACAGGGCCGCCGGGGAGCTGTTTTTT. This translates into CATTYRDRAAGELFF.

This sequence joins TRBV21-1 and TRBJ2-4; the DNA was not used to check the table's D call, TRBD1. TRBV21-1 has pseudogene status. The CDR3 totals 15 residues. DNA for the CDR3: TGTGCCAGCAGCAAAGCGTTAGGACAGAAAAACATTCAGTACTTC. This encodes CASSKALGQKNIQYF.

The chain's CDR3 is CASSVGVGGQETQYF. CDR3 sequence (DNA): TGTGCCAGCAGCGTAGGGGTAGGGGGACAAGAGACCCAGTACTTC. The chain joins TRBV9 to TRBJ2-5; weak D call: TRBD1 (6 bases). Germline CDR1 reads SGDLS; CDR2 reads YYNGEE. Trimming pared 0 bases from V and 2 bases from J, leaving 11 bases between. This CDR3 has 15 amino acids.

The V and J genes are TRBV5-1 and TRBJ2-1; 13 positions agree with TRBD2. V shed 0 bases, J shed 5 bases, and the junction held 5 bases outside the gene matches. Germline CDR1 is SGHRS and CDR2 is YFSETQ. The CDR3 runs to 17 residues. This CDR3 is CASSLATSGRTNNEQFF. CDR3 nucleotides: TGCGCCAGCAGCTTGGCGACTAGCGGGAGGACCAACAATGAGCAGTTCTTC.

This clonotype has more than one count but fewer than ten. This rearrangement joins TRBV29-1 to TRBJ1-1, with TRBD1 as a possible D gene (5 bases). Germline V gene lookup returns CDR1 SQVTM and CDR2 ANQGSEA. Trimming took 4 bases from V and 1 from J, leaving 16 bases between them. The CDR3 has 15 residues. The CDR3 DNA reads TGCAGCGTTGCAGGGTGGGACCGGGGGAACACTGAAGCTTTCTTT. It codes for CSVAGWDRGNTEAFF.

This clonotype was recorded a few times. The chain links TRBV5-4 to TRBJ2-5; 10 nucleotides align to TRBD2. Per germline, CDR1 SGHNT and CDR2 YYREEE (reference sequence). J lost 5 bases, V lost 3 bases, and 10 bases had no gene match. This CDR3 has 16 amino acids. This CDR3 is CASSWRRLAGVETQYF. The CDR3 nucleotides are TGTGCCAGCAGCTGGAGGCGGCTAGCGGGGGTGGAGACCCAGTACTTC.

This clonotype has just a few counts. The chain uses TRBV2 and TRBJ1-1, with D unclear. The CDR3 extends over 16 amino acids. The V end was cut by 0 bases, the J end by 1 base, with 12 bases between. The germline V gene has CDR1 SNHLY and CDR2 FYNNEI. The CDR3 spells CASSEAGGSWNTEAFF. DNA of the CDR3: TGTGCCAGCAGTGAAGCGGGAGGCTCATGGAACACTGAAGCTTTCTTT.

This chain links TRBV12-3 or TRBV12-4 with TRBJ2-3; TRBD1 aligns across 9 bases. V was pared by 8 bases and J by 0 bases, with 3 bases of the junction left unmatched. The CDR3 sequence is 14 residues long. The CDR3 is CASAGTGSTDTQYF. The CDR3 DNA reads as TGTGCCAGCGCCGGGACAGGGAGCACAGATACGCAGTATTTT.

This clonotype occurred many times. The V call is TRBV20-1, the J call TRBJ2-1; 13 nucleotides align to TRBD2. In germline, CDR1 is DFQATT, CDR2 SNEGSKA (reference sequence). The junction had 7 bases not matched to a gene; V was cut back by 5 bases and J by 6 bases. The CDR3 is made up of 15 amino acids. CDR3 protein: CSALKLAGGPNEQFF. The DNA for the CDR3 is TGCAGTGCTCTTAAACTAGCGGGAGGGCCCAATGAGCAGTTCTTC.

The genes are TRBV3-1 and TRBJ1-2; TRBD1 is a possible D gene (5 bases). This CDR3 contains 13 residues. V was cut by 7 bases and J by 5 bases, with 14 bases left in between. From germline, CDR1 is LGHDT and CDR2 YNNKEL (reference sequence). The CDR3: CASTSGTGYGYTF. DNA of the CDR3: TGTGCCAGCACGTCGGGGACTGGGTATGGCTACACCTTC.

V usage is TRBV2 and J usage is TRBJ2-7; 8 nucleotides agree with TRBD1. The CDR3 is made up of 12 amino acids. J lost 6 bases, V lost 7 bases, and 5 bases had no gene match. Germline loops: CDR1 SNHLY, CDR2 FYNNEI. CDR3 region: CASIRGPGEQYF. In nucleotides, the CDR3 is TGTGCCAGCATCAGGGGGCCAGGCGAGCAGTACTTC.

About this clonotype: Germline is not matched at one junction end, which may reflect a read error. The chain carries TRBV13 and TRBJ2-6; D is possibly TRBD2 (5 bases). Germline V gene lookup returns CDR1 PRHDT and CDR2 FYEKMQ (reference sequence). The CDR3 spans 15 residues. The CDR3 region is CDSSPGNSGANVLTF. The CDR3 DNA sequence: TGTGACAGCAGCCCCGGGAATTCTGGGGCCAACGTCCTGACTTTC.

This clonotype was picked up one time. V and J are TRBV4-1 and TRBJ1-2, with D possibly being TRBD1 (5 bases). Trimming left V 0 bases short and J 4 bases short, with 15 bases between. Germline CDR1 MGHRA, CDR2 YSYEKL. The CDR3 is 16 amino acids. The CDR3 DNA reads as TGCGCCAGCAGCCAAGAAGGGGTAGGGAGAGGCTATGGCTACACCTTC. Encoded protein: CASSQEGVGRGYGYTF.